These 12 T cell receptor beta chains originate from one sample sequenced in a study of T-cell memory formation after mild COVID-19. TCRdb ran MiXCR on the 5' RACE reads and lists one entry per CDR3 protein. The sample has approximately 410,000 distinct CDR3 sequences, 20% to 30% seen once. Input material: PBMCs or a T cell subset sorted from them (not recorded which). These receptors all come from an adult woman who had mild COVID-19 (a few samples of this study predate the infection). Cell type and time point are not known.

This clonotype was recorded many times. This chain joins TRBV20-1 and TRBJ2-1; 13 bases are shared with TRBD2. Germline loops: CDR1 DFQATT, CDR2 SNEGSKA (reference sequence). The CDR3 has 15 amino acids. Trimming at V came to 5 bases and at J to 0 bases, leaving 1 base not matched to a gene. Here the CDR3 DNA reads TGCAGTGCTGGGACTAGCGGGGTCTCCTACAATGAGCAGTTCTTC. It codes for CSAGTSGVSYNEQFF.

This clonotype was recorded many times. This chain joins TRBV5-1 and TRBJ1-6; 7 bases fit TRBD1. The junction had 16 bases not matched to a gene; V was cut back by 2 bases and J by 5 bases. The V gene's germline CDR1 is SGHRS and CDR2 YFSETQ. The CDR3 has 19 amino acids. The CDR3 region is CASSFHDRVNPTNNSPLHF. For the CDR3, the DNA is TGCGCCAGCAGCTTCCACGACAGGGTAAACCCAACGAATAATTCACCCCTCCACTTT.

This clonotype was counted many times. The chain employs TRBV12-3 or TRBV12-4 and TRBJ2-3; D is unresolved. The CDR3 is 13 residues long. The V and J ends lost 5 bases and 1 base respectively, with 7 bases between them. CDR3 nucleotides: TGTGCCAGCAGTCCCTCTGGCACAGATACGCAGTATTTT. Its translation: CASSPSGTDTQYF.

This clonotype was detected only a few times. The rearrangement links TRBV7-6 to TRBJ2-3, with a weak D call TRBD2 (5 bases). V shed 5 bases and J shed 4 bases, with 13 bases lying between them. The germline V gene encodes CDR1 SGHVS and CDR2 FNYEAQ. The CDR3 totals 14 residues. CDR3 in DNA: TGTGCCAGCAGCCCAAATCCGGAGGCAGATACGCAGTATTTT. Amino acid sequence: CASSPNPEADTQYF.

This clonotype has only a few counts. V usage is TRBV12-3 or TRBV12-4 and J usage is TRBJ2-7; no definite D call. The V end was cut by 1 base, the J end by 0 bases, with 7 bases between. This CDR3 contains 14 residues. The CDR3 region is CASSLDPLSYEQYF. The CDR3 DNA is TGTGCCAGCAGTTTAGATCCGCTCTCCTACGAGCAGTACTTC.

The DNA of the CDR3 is TGTGCCTGGAGTGACCGGGCCCAGTACTTC. Translating it yields CAWSDRAQYF. The chain has TRBV30 and TRBJ2-7; no clear D gene. The V end lost 1 base, the J end lost 10 bases, and 8 bases lay between the germline ends. The CDR3 is made up of 10 amino acids. The germline gives CDR1 GTSNPN, CDR2 SVGIG (reference sequence).

This sequence joins TRBV11-2 and TRBJ1-2; D perhaps matches TRBD1 (6 bases). Between the trimmed V and J ends, which lost 4 bases and 7 bases, there was a span of 22 bases. CDR3 length equals 16 residues. CDR1 is SGHAT, CDR2 FQNNGV, per germline. The DNA for the CDR3 is TGTGCCAGCAGCTCAAATCGGGGGCAGTTGAAGAGTGGCTACACCTTC. Translating gives CASSSNRGQLKSGYTF. The full variable domain, completed using reference TRBV11-2 and TRBJ1-2, is EAGVAQSPRYKIIEKRQSVAFWCNPISGHATLYWYQQILGQGPKLLIQFQNNGVVDDSQLPKDRFSAERLKGVDSTLKIQPAKLEDSAVYLCASSSNRGQLKSGYTFGSGTRLTVV.

The chain uses TRBV10-3 and TRBJ2-7, with D tentatively TRBD2 (5 bases). CDR1 and CDR2 from the germline V gene are ENHRY and SYGVKD. This CDR3 has 14 amino acids. Between the trimmed V and J ends, which lost 0 bases and 2 bases, there was a span of 8 bases. The CDR3 here is CAISESLLAYEQYF. For the CDR3, the DNA is TGTGCCATCAGTGAGTCACTACTAGCCTACGAGCAGTACTTC.

The chain combines TRBV11-2 with TRBJ2-5, with D tentatively TRBD1 or TRBD2 (5 bases each). CDR1 and CDR2 from the germline V gene are SGHAT and FQNNGV. The CDR3 length is 15 residues. Trimming pared 5 bases from V and 3 bases from J, leaving 16 bases between. The chain's CDR3 is CASSKTGTYKETQYF. CDR3 DNA sequence: TGTGCCAGCAGCAAAACCGGGACGTACAAAGAGACCCAGTACTTC. The full variable domain, with the rest looked up from reference TRBV11-2 and TRBJ2-5, is EAGVAQSPRYKIIEKRQSVAFWCNPISGHATLYWYQQILGQGPKLLIQFQNNGVVDDSQLPKDRFSAERLKGVDSTLKIQPAKLEDSAVYLCASSKTGTYKETQYFGPGTRLLVL.

The V gene is TRBV29-1, the J gene TRBJ2-3, with TRBD2 matching 10 bases. Looked up from germline, CDR1 is SQVTM and CDR2 is ANQGSEA. This CDR3 comprises 16 residues. V gave up 4 bases and J gave up 4 bases; unmatched junction bases: 11. The CDR3 DNA reads as TGCAGCGTTGGGGGGGGTAGCGGGAGGAGCGCAGATACGCAGTATTTT. This codes for CSVGGGSGRSADTQYF.

In this sample, this clonotype turned up a few times. The chain has TRBV25-1 and TRBJ2-7; no clear D. The CDR3 sequence is 13 residues long. The germline gives CDR1 MGHDK, CDR2 SYGVNS. Trimming removed 3 bases from V and 3 bases from J, with 9 bases in between. The CDR3 is CASSEAGFYEQYF. In DNA form, the CDR3 reads TGTGCCAGCAGTGAGGCAGGATTCTACGAGCAGTACTTC.

This clonotype showed up just a few times. This chain joins TRBV2 and TRBJ2-1; D might be TRBD1 (6 bases). The germline V gene encodes CDR1 SNHLY and CDR2 FYNNEI. The CDR3 covers 15 residues. Deletions cut 5 bases from V and 5 bases from J, with 16 bases between. The CDR3 spells CASSPNRAGDNEQFF. The CDR3 coding sequence is TGTGCCAGCAGTCCCAACAGGGCTGGCGACAATGAGCAGTTCTTC.